The 5 T cell receptor beta chains in this list originate from one sample, sequenced in a study of cytomegalovirus exposure and HLA in healthy donors listed by TCRdb under 2017. The library was obtained by the immunoSEQ multiplex PCR assay. TCRdb re-hosts the immuneACCESS table, in-frame sequences only. Its copies lack some clones; in the studies checked, an unresolved V gene accounts for under half of them, and the cause for the rest is not known. Across this sample there are 100,000 to 150,000 clones, with 80% to 90% seen only once. The top ten hold around 1.2% of the sample. The specimen sequenced was PBMCs. The receptors were gathered from a woman between 18 and 29 years old in good health and CMV-seronegative.

The J gene is TRBJ1-2, the V gene TRBV18; 10 bases align to TRBD1. CDR1 is KGHSH, CDR2 LQKENI, per germline. V lost 2 bases, J lost 5 bases, and 14 bases stayed unmatched. The length of the CDR3 is 18 residues. The CDR3 spells CASSPTDSMTGGRYGYTF. CDR3 bases: TGTGCCAGCTCACCAACGGATTCTATGACAGGGGGCCGTTATGGCTACACCTTC.

V gene TRBV7-8 combines with J gene TRBJ1-6; 8 bases are shared with TRBD1. This CDR3 comprises 16 residues. The V and J ends lost 4 bases and 7 bases, in that order; junction bases with no gene match: 9. Germline CDR1 and CDR2: SGHVS and FQNEAQ. The CDR3 loop reads CASSSGMTGVNSPLHF. CDR3 bases: TGTGCCAGCAGCTCCGGAATGACAGGGGTAAATTCACCCCTCCACTTT.

The chain employs TRBV6-1 and TRBJ1-5; D ambiguous. V was pared by 0 bases and J by 2 bases, with 14 bases between. CDR1 and CDR2 from the germline V gene are MNHNS and SASEGT. This CDR3 region has 17 residues. The CDR3 region is CASSEAGGPGGNQPQHF. CDR3 coding DNA: TGTGCCAGCAGTGAAGCGGGAGGCCCAGGAGGCAATCAGCCCCAGCATTTT.

This clone was detected only once. V and J are TRBV5-4 and TRBJ1-2, with 7 bases lining up with TRBD1. CDR3 length: 14 residues. The V and J ends lost 2 bases and 3 bases, in that order; junction bases with no gene match: 4. Germline CDR1 and CDR2: SGHNT and YYREEE (reference sequence). The CDR3 nucleotides read TGTGCCAGCAGCTTTGCAGGGGGACACTATGGCTACACCTTC. Its translation is CASSFAGGHYGYTF.

The J gene is TRBJ2-5, the V gene TRBV19; TRBD2 agrees at 8 bases. The CDR3 is 16 residues long. Germline V lookup: CDR1 LNHDA, CDR2 SQIVND (reference sequence). After removal of 6 bases from V and 5 bases from J, the junction contained 14 bases not matched to a gene. CDR3 coding DNA: TGTGCCAGTAGCGATTATCCGGGACTAGGGGCGGAGACCCAGTACTTC. The encoded protein is CASSDYPGLGAETQYF.